These 27 T cell receptor beta chains originate from one sample sequenced in a study of blood T cell repertoires in COVID-19 (dated by TCRdb to 2018 to 2020). Library generation was performed with the immunoSEQ multiplex PCR assay. In its TCRdb copy, this immuneACCESS table keeps in-frame sequences only and misses some clones. Where compared with another copy, unresolved V genes explain less than half of these, and the others have no known cause. In all, the sample holds roughly 170,000 clones, and 80% to 90% of those were seen once. Around 1% of the sample belongs to the ten largest clones. Sequencing used peripheral blood. The source of these receptors is a woman aged 18-29 years who had recovered from COVID-19.

This rearrangement joins TRBV18 to TRBJ1-2, with 8 bases that match TRBD1. CDR3 length equals 15 residues. V shed 3 bases, J shed 5 bases, and the junction held 8 bases outside the gene matches. The germline gives CDR1 KGHSH, CDR2 LQKENI. The CDR3: CASSPQDRVGYGYTF. As DNA, the CDR3 is TGTGCCAGCTCACCCCAGGACAGGGTAGGGTATGGCTACACCTTC.

The CDR3 loop reads CAIRGTSSRERSYF. In DNA form, the CDR3 reads TGTGCCATCAGGGGTACCAGCTCACGGGAACGGAGTTATTTT. This chain connects TRBV10-3 to TRBJ2-3; D possibly corresponds to TRBD2 (5 bases). With 6 bases removed from V and 15 bases from J, the gap between germline ends came to 25 bases. CDR1 ENHRY and CDR2 SYGVKD come from the germline V gene. There are 14 residues in the CDR3.

This rearrangement joins TRBV7-8 to TRBJ2-2; D is possibly TRBD2 (5 bases). In germline, CDR1 is SGHVS, CDR2 FQNEAQ. The V and J ends lost 4 bases and 6 bases respectively, with 18 bases between them. The CDR3 covers 16 residues. The DNA for the CDR3 is TGTGCCAGCAGCTGGCGGTCGGGAAAAGGGCCCGGGGAGCTGTTTTTT. Translation: CASSWRSGKGPGELFF. Full variable domain (remainder filled in from reference TRBV7-8 and TRBJ2-2): GAGVSQSPRYKVAKRGQDVALRCDPISGHVSLFWYQQALGQGPEFLTYFQNEAQLDKSGLPSDRFFAERPEGSVSTLKIQRTQQEDSAVYLCASSWRSGKGPGELFFGEGSRLTVL.

Points on this clone: This CDR3 is also generated by other DNA sequences in the sample. The rearrangement joins TRBV3-1 (or the pseudogene TRBV3-2) to TRBJ1-2; D remains unclear. V shed 1 base and J shed 4 bases, with 4 bases lying between them. CDR1 and CDR2 (germline): LGHDT, YNNKEL (reference sequence). The CDR3 is made up of 12 amino acids. The CDR3 DNA reads TGTGCCAGCAGCCAAGCCTCCTATGGCTACACCTTC. This encodes CASSQASYGYTF.

V and J are TRBV6-5 and TRBJ1-2, with 7 bases identical to TRBD1. The germline V gene encodes CDR1 MNHEY and CDR2 SVGAGI. The CDR3 spans 15 residues. V lost 3 bases and J lost 6; bases outside the gene matches: 10. In nucleotides, the CDR3 is TGTGCCAGCAGTTATGACGACAGGGAGCTGGATGGCTACACCTTC. Protein product: CASSYDDRELDGYTF.

The V gene is TRBV7-8, the J gene TRBJ1-6; 7 bases map to TRBD1. CDR1 SGHVS and CDR2 FQNEAQ come from the germline V gene. This CDR3 region has 14 residues. Germline trimming cut 5 bases from V and 6 bases from J; bases unmatched to any gene: 4. CDR3 sequence reads: CASSTRQGNSPLHF. CDR3 nucleotides: TGTGCCAGCAGCACTAGACAGGGTAATTCACCCCTCCACTTT.

The rearrangement uses TRBV5-1 and TRBJ1-5; D gene ambiguous. The CDR3 is 15 amino acids. From germline, CDR1 is SGHRS and CDR2 YFSETQ. The germline V and J ends were trimmed by 3 bases and 1 base, with 11 bases remaining between them. CDR3 amino acids: CASSSRNLSNQPQHF. The CDR3 DNA sequence: TGCGCCAGCAGCTCCAGGAACCTGAGCAATCAGCCCCAGCATTTT. The whole variable domain, remainder taken from reference TRBV5-1 and TRBJ1-5, is KAGVTQTPRYLIKTRGQQVTLSCSPISGHRSVSWYQQTPGQGLQFLFEYFSETQRNKGNFPGRFSGRQFSNSRSEMNVSTLELGDSALYLCASSSRNLSNQPQHFGDGTRLSIL.

This sequence joins TRBV3-1 (or the pseudogene TRBV3-2) and TRBJ1-1; D unclear. The CDR3 has 14 residues. CDR1 and CDR2 (germline): LGHDT, YNNKEL (reference sequence). Trimming stripped 4 bases from V and 1 base from J, with 10 bases between. The DNA of the CDR3 is TGTGCCAGCAGCCCCCGAGGGAAGAACACTGAAGCTTTCTTT. Translation: CASSPRGKNTEAFF.

The chain links TRBV18 to TRBJ2-7; 7 positions agree with TRBD2. V was pared by 3 bases and J by 3 bases, with 2 bases of the junction left unmatched. There are 13 residues in the CDR3. CDR1 KGHSH and CDR2 LQKENI come from the germline V gene. The CDR3 sequence is CASSPASGYEQYV. For the CDR3, the DNA is TGTGCCAGCTCACCGGCTAGCGGCTACGAGCAGTACGTC.

The gene calls are TRBV6-2 or TRBV6-3 and TRBJ2-3, with 13 bases identical to TRBD2. With 5 bases clipped from V and 5 bases from J, the junction kept 7 bases outside the gene matches. Germline V gene lookup returns CDR1 MNHEY and CDR2 SVGEGT. The CDR3 spans 16 residues. CDR3 amino acids: CASSAGLAGVVDTQYF. CDR3 bases: TGTGCCAGCAGTGCCGGACTAGCGGGAGTGGTAGATACGCAGTATTTT.

This sequence joins TRBV12-3 or TRBV12-4 and TRBJ2-7; a weak D match, TRBD2 (5 bases). CDR3 length equals 13 residues. The V end was cut by 6 bases, the J end by 0 bases, with 9 bases between. In DNA, the CDR3 is TGTGCCAGCAGCCACGGGGTCTCCTACGAGCAGTACTTC. As protein: CASSHGVSYEQYF.

The V call is TRBV18, the J call TRBJ2-5; TRBD1 matches 8 bases. Germline CDR1 KGHSH, CDR2 LQKENI. With 5 bases clipped from V and 5 bases from J, the junction kept 1 base outside the gene matches. The CDR3 runs 12 residues. The CDR3 nucleotides are TGTGCCAGCTCAGACAGGGGCGAGACCCAGTACTTC. Its protein product is CASSDRGETQYF.

V usage is TRBV6-2 or TRBV6-3 and J usage is TRBJ2-7; TRBD2 aligns across 8 bases. Per germline, CDR1 MNHEY and CDR2 SVGEGT. V dropped 0 bases and J dropped 2; count of bases not matched to a gene: 3. The CDR3 is 15 residues long. Here the CDR3 reads CASSYSPLAAYEQYV. The CDR3 DNA is TGTGCCAGCAGTTACTCCCCACTAGCGGCCTACGAGCAGTACGTC.

V is TRBV6-5 and J is TRBJ1-5, with a weak D call TRBD1 (5 bases). CDR1 is MNHEY, CDR2 SVGAGI, per germline. The V and J ends lost 0 bases and 6 bases respectively, with 12 bases between them. The CDR3 is 15 amino acids. Here the CDR3 reads CASSYSTVGGQPQHF. CDR3 coding DNA: TGTGCCAGCAGTTACTCGACAGTGGGGGGTCAGCCCCAGCATTTT.

The rearrangement joins TRBV5-1 to TRBJ2-3; D remains unclear. In germline, CDR1 is SGHRS, CDR2 YFSETQ. Trimming left V 0 bases short and J 2 bases short, with 13 bases between. The CDR3 sequence is 16 residues long. The CDR3 DNA is TGCGCCAGCAGCTTGGTAACAGCCAGATACACAGATACGCAGTATTTT. Its translation is CASSLVTARYTDTQYF.

This rearrangement joins TRBV27 to TRBJ2-1; the match to TRBD1 covers 11 bases. The CDR3 spans 16 residues. The V segment lost 8 bases and the J segment 9 bases; nucleotides outside the gene matches: 15. Germline V gene sequence: CDR1 MNHEY, CDR2 SMNVEV (reference sequence). CDR3 nucleotide sequence: TGTGCCAGCGCCAGCCCTCGGACAGGGGGCATCGGTGAGCAGTTCTTC. Protein: CASASPRTGGIGEQFF.

The chain couples TRBV10-2 to TRBJ2-4; tentatively, D is TRBD2 (6 bases). This CDR3 spans 15 amino acids. Germline CDR1 reads WSHSY; CDR2 reads SAAADI. Trimming cost V 4 bases and J 2 bases, with 12 bases left between them. CDR3 in amino acids: CASSVAGITKNIQYF. The CDR3 DNA follows: TGCGCCAGCAGTGTGGCGGGGATTACCAAAAACATTCAGTACTTC.

The chain recombines TRBV7-6 with TRBJ2-7; TRBD2 might be the D (5 bases). V was pared by 2 bases and J by 2 bases, with 13 bases between. Looked up from germline, CDR1 is SGHVS and CDR2 is FNYEAQ. The CDR3 sequence is 15 residues long. DNA of the CDR3: TGTGCCAGCAGCTTACGCCCGGGAACGGCCTACGAGCAGTACGTC. This translates into CASSLRPGTAYEQYV.

V and J are TRBV19 and TRBJ2-3; D unclear. Germline assignment: CDR1 LNHDA and CDR2 SQIVND (reference sequence). The CDR3 has 15 amino acids. Trimming removed 0 bases at V and 0 bases at J, with 7 bases between. CDR3 in amino acids: CASSIDPPSTDTQYF. For the CDR3, the DNA is TGTGCCAGTAGTATAGACCCCCCTAGCACAGATACGCAGTATTTT.

The chain carries TRBV7-6 and TRBJ1-1; 12 bases align to TRBD1. Germline V lookup: CDR1 SGHVS, CDR2 FNYEAQ. The CDR3 totals 15 residues. Trimming took 4 bases from V and 10 from J; bases not matched to a gene: 10. The CDR3 is CASSSAGTGGGGAFF. The CDR3 nucleotides are TGTGCCAGCAGCTCGGCCGGGACAGGGGGCGGCGGAGCTTTCTTT.

The V gene is TRBV7-8, the J gene TRBJ2-3, with TRBD2 identical over 10 bases. Germline V gene data show CDR1 as SGHVS and CDR2 as FQNEAQ. The CDR3 length is 17 residues. V lost 2 bases, J lost 7 bases, and 12 bases stayed unmatched. CDR3 loop: CASSLRELAGKRYTQYF. The CDR3 coding sequence is TGTGCCAGCAGCTTAAGGGAACTAGCGGGGAAAAGATATACGCAGTATTTT.

This chain connects TRBV10-3 to TRBJ2-6; 8 bases fit TRBD1. CDR1 is ENHRY, CDR2 SYGVKD, per germline. The CDR3 runs 15 residues. V shed 10 bases, J shed 2 bases, and the junction held 7 bases outside the gene matches. CDR3 bases: TGTGCCAGCCAGGGGGCTGAAGCTGGGGCCAACGTCCTGACTTTC. Its protein product is CASQGAEAGANVLTF.

This chain uses TRBV6-6 with TRBJ2-1; D ambiguous. CDR3 length: 13 residues. Trimming cost V 8 bases and J 2 bases, with 10 bases left between them. From germline, CDR1 is MNHNY and CDR2 SVGAGI (reference sequence). In nucleotides, the CDR3 is TGTGCCAGCGGCCAGCGCCCCTACAATGAGCAGTTCTTC. This encodes CASGQRPYNEQFF.

This rearrangement joins TRBV6-1 to TRBJ1-4; 11 bases fit TRBD1. Germline values: CDR1 MNHNS, CDR2 SASEGT. CDR3 length: 15 residues. Unmatched junction bases numbered 3, after V lost 1 base and J lost 8 bases. The CDR3 protein is CASSEGTGGFEKLFF. For the CDR3, the DNA is TGTGCCAGCAGTGAAGGGACAGGGGGCTTCGAAAAACTGTTTTTT.

The rearrangement joins TRBV9 to TRBJ2-5, with 7 bases aligning to TRBD2. V lost 4 bases to trimming and J lost 4 bases; unmatched junction nucleotides: 4. Germline V gives CDR1 SGDLS, CDR2 YYNGEE. This CDR3 is 13 amino acids long. The CDR3 loop is CASSPGLVETQYF. The CDR3, as DNA: TGTGCCAGCAGCCCCGGACTAGTAGAGACCCAGTACTTC.

The chain is built from TRBV27 and TRBJ2-1; TRBD2 matches at 13 bases. Germline V gives CDR1 MNHEY, CDR2 SMNVEV (reference sequence). Germline trimming cut 6 bases from V and 8 bases from J; bases unmatched to any gene: 4. This CDR3 has 14 amino acids. The CDR3 DNA follows: TGTGCCAGCAGGCGGACTAGCGGGGGATATGAGCAGTTCTTC. Amino acids: CASRRTSGGYEQFF.

The chain employs TRBV5-1 and TRBJ1-1; 9 bases map to TRBD1. V was clipped by 3 bases and J by 7 bases; unmatched bases: 16. The CDR3 contains 17 residues. CDR1 SGHRS and CDR2 YFSETQ come from the germline V gene. DNA for the CDR3: TGCGCCAGCAGCTCCGGGACAGGGTCATTTAGGGGGATTGAAGCTTTCTTT. Its translation is CASSSGTGSFRGIEAFF.